These T cell receptor beta chains were read from a single sample in a study of response to subunit inactivated influenza vaccine. A single record per CDR3 protein comes from TCRdb applying MiXCR to the RT-PCR reads. The sample carries about 800,000 distinct CDR3 sequences, 21% recorded once. The material was PBMCs from blood, obtained around 5 days after vaccination. The receptor set was obtained from a man aged 45 to 65 who received an inactivated influenza vaccine. The CDR3 runs from the conserved cysteine through the conserved F or W. The D gene is left open where the match is weak. Size values are once, few and many counts, or a class for expanded clones, and some rows have none.

V	size	D	J	DNA	CDR3
TRBV28	-	TRBD2	TRBJ2-7	TGTGCCAGCAGTTCCGATTTAGCGGGAGGAAGAGGGGAGCAGTACTTC	CASSSDLAGGRGEQYF
TRBV5-1	-	TRBD2	TRBJ2-3	TGCGCCAGCAGCTTGGCGCGGGGCCTAGCGGGAGTAGTAGATACGCAGTATTTT	CASSLARGLAGVVDTQYF
TRBV14	-	-	TRBJ1-2	TGTGCCAGCAGCCAAGTTACGGAGCTTTCCCCACTTAACTATGGCTACACCTTC	CASSQVTELSPLNYGYTF
TRBV11-2	-	TRBD2	TRBJ2-1	TGTGCCAGCAGCTTATTGGGGACTAGCGGGAGACTTTCCTACAATGAGCAGTTCTTC	CASSLLGTSGRLSYNEQFF
TRBV29-1	few	-	TRBJ1-5	TGCAGCGTTGTTTTGACAGACTACAGATATAGCAATCAGCCCCAGCATTTT	CSVVLTDYRYSNQPQHF
TRBV5-1	-	TRBD1	TRBJ2-1	TGCGCCAGCAGCTTTATCGGGACAGGCACCAATGAGCAGTTCTTC	CASSFIGTGTNEQFF
TRBV4-3	few	-	TRBJ1-2	TGCGCCAGCAGCCAAGAGTTACGGGATTCATATGGCTACACCTTC	CASSQELRDSYGYTF
TRBV4-2	-	-	TRBJ1-6	TGTGCCAGCAGCCAGGCTACAGGGCATAATTCACCCCTCCACTTT	CASSQATGHNSPLHF
TRBV28	-	-	TRBJ2-4	TGTGCCAGCAGTTTAGGGGCACGGGTCAAAAACATTCAGTACTTC	CASSLGARVKNIQYF
TRBV6-5	-	TRBD2	TRBJ2-5	TGTGCCAGCAGTTACTCGGTCTGGGCTAGCGGGCAAGAGACCCAGTACTTC	CASSYSVWASGQETQYF
TRBV29-1	-	-	TRBJ2-1	TGCAGCGCCCGGCACAATGAGCAGTTCTTC	CSARHNEQFF